This T cell receptor (beta chain) was profiled in a study of T cell responses to AZD1222 COVID-19 vaccine. Sequencing was performed with immunoSEQ multiplex PCR; in TCRdb, only in-frame clones are kept and a portion is missing. The sample comprises around 90,000 clones, 88% of which are singletons, and about an eighth rests with the top ten. The TCR was taken from an adult in good health. Sequencing used peripheral blood, obtained on day 0 of AZD1222 vaccination.

The CDR3 reads CASSLSGSSGNTIYF. In DNA form, the CDR3 reads TGCGCCAGCAGCTTGAGCGGCAGCTCTGGAAACACCATATATTTT. The chain has TRBV5-1 and TRBJ1-3; unclear D gene. The CDR3 totals 15 residues. Trimming took off 1 base at V and 0 bases at J, with 8 bases between the two ends. In germline, CDR1 is SGHRS, CDR2 YFSETQ.